Each of the 10 T cell receptor beta chains below was sequenced from the same sample in a study of blood T cell repertoires in COVID-19. Repertoires were generated with immunoSEQ multiplex PCR, while TCRdb's copy carries only in-frame clones and drops some. In the table there are under 75,000 clones, roughly 84% of which are singletons. Sequencing was carried out using peripheral blood. These receptors all come from a man between 60 and 75 years old with COVID-19, enrolled during active disease.

This clone appeared a single time. The V gene is TRBV19, the J gene TRBJ2-7; TRBD2 agrees at 8 bases. V shed 4 bases, J shed 5 bases, and the junction held 10 bases outside the gene matches. CDR1 LNHDA and CDR2 SQIVND come from the germline V gene (reference sequence). The CDR3 runs to 15 residues. CDR3 protein: CASSNTGGRADEQYF. The CDR3 DNA reads TGTGCCAGTAGTAACACGGGGGGGCGCGCGGACGAGCAGTACTTC.

The chain combines TRBV6-6 with TRBJ2-1; tentative D call: TRBD1 (6 bases). Trimming removed 8 bases at V and 1 base at J, with 18 bases between. In germline, CDR1 is MNHNY, CDR2 SVGAGI (reference sequence). CDR3 length equals 16 residues. The CDR3 sequence is CASHQTGEFSYNEQFF. DNA for the CDR3: TGTGCCAGCCATCAGACAGGCGAGTTTTCCTACAATGAGCAGTTCTTC.

The chain carries TRBV19 and TRBJ2-5; a weak D match, TRBD2 (6 bases). The CDR3 contains 17 residues. Per the germline V gene, CDR1 is LNHDA and CDR2 is SQIVND (reference sequence). V was shortened by 3 bases and J by 2 bases, with 19 bases between the two germline ends. Written as DNA, the CDR3 is TGTGCCAGTAGTATGTTGGGCGGGGTGGCCTTACAAGAGACCCAGTACTTC. This gives the protein CASSMLGGVALQETQYF. Full variable domain (outside the CDR3, taken from reference TRBV19 and TRBJ2-5): DGGITQSPKYLFRKEGQNVTLSCEQNLNHDAMYWYRQDPGQGLRLIYYSQIVNDFQKGDIAEGYSVSREKKESFPLTVTSAQKNPTAFYLCASSMLGGVALQETQYFGPGTRLLVL.

V is TRBV24-1 and J is TRBJ1-1, with 7 positions matching TRBD1. This CDR3 contains 13 residues. Trimming removed 4 bases from V and 9 bases from J; junction bases left unmatched: 7. Germline V gene data show CDR1 as KGHDR and CDR2 as SFDVKD. The CDR3 DNA reads as TGTGCCACCAGTGACCCGGGACAGAGACAAGCTTTCTTT. Its protein is CATSDPGQRQAFF.

V gene TRBV30 combines with J gene TRBJ1-2, with 8 bases fitting TRBD1. Trimming took 5 bases from V and 4 from J; bases not matched to a gene: 9. The CDR3 covers 14 residues. CDR1 is GTSNPN, CDR2 SVGIG, per germline (reference sequence). The CDR3 region has the DNA TGTGCCTGGGGATGGGACAGGCGACTCTATGGCTACACCTTC. Translated, it gives CAWGWDRRLYGYTF.

The chain has TRBV10-3 and TRBJ2-7, with D possibly being TRBD1 (6 bases). CDR3 length: 18 residues. Germline assignment: CDR1 ENHRY and CDR2 SYGVKD. The V and J ends lost 3 bases and 2 bases respectively, with 23 bases between them. In nucleotides, the CDR3 is TGTGCCATCAGTGATCCTCGCCCCGGGACACAGCCCCCCTACGAGCAGTACTTC. Translated: CAISDPRPGTQPPYEQYF.

This chain connects TRBV11-2 to TRBJ2-1; D might be TRBD2 (6 bases). From germline, CDR1 is SGHAT and CDR2 FQNNGV. Trimming removed 5 bases at V and 2 bases at J, with 13 bases between. The CDR3 runs to 15 residues. The CDR3 region is CASSTLATPYNEQFF. Written as DNA, the CDR3 is TGTGCCAGCAGCACACTAGCTACCCCCTACAATGAGCAGTTCTTC.

The chain has TRBV28 and TRBJ1-6; D unclear. V lost 6 bases to trimming and J lost 7 bases, with 22 bases between them. Germline values: CDR1 MDHEN, CDR2 SYDVKM. The CDR3 has 17 amino acids. This CDR3 is CASSPLTSGVANSPLHF. CDR3 in DNA: TGTGCCAGCAGCCCTCTTACGTCGGGAGTGGCGAATTCACCCCTCCACTTT.

The chain carries TRBV24-1 and TRBJ2-5; 11 bases are a match to TRBD1. CDR1 and CDR2 (germline): KGHDR, SFDVKD. This CDR3 comprises 18 residues. V was pared by 3 bases and J by 1 base, with 9 bases of the junction left unmatched. Here the CDR3 reads CATSDLTGTGGIQETQYF. The CDR3 DNA reads as TGTGCCACCAGTGATCTAACGGGGACAGGGGGAATCCAAGAGACCCAGTACTTC.

J is TRBJ1-2 and V is TRBV2, with D uncertain. The CDR3 runs to 14 residues. The germline V gene has CDR1 SNHLY and CDR2 FYNNEI. V was cut by 3 bases and J by 1 base, with 9 bases left in between. The CDR3 nucleotides read TGTGCCAGCAGTGACGGCGGACTTAACTATGGCTACACCTTC. This translates into CASSDGGLNYGYTF.